This is a list of T cell receptor beta chains from one sample in a study of T cells in Graves' hyperthyroidism and ophthalmopathy. Each CDR3 protein is one row after TCRdb ran MiXCR on the multiplex PCR reads. The top ten hold approximately 7.2% of the sample, which has about 660,000 distinct CDR3 sequences, approximately 42% seen once. The sequenced sample consisted of peripheral blood or thyroid tissue (not recorded which). These receptor sequences come from an adult man with Graves' disease, either hyperthyroidism or ophthalmopathy (not recorded which). CDR3s include the opening cysteine and the closing phenylalanine or tryptophan. The order of the fields is V gene, D gene, clone size, J gene, CDR3 DNA, CDR3 protein. The D gene is left open where the match is weak. Clone size, where shown, is once, few, many, or a class for clones that have expanded.

v_call: TRBV29-1
d_call: -
clone_size: -
j_call: TRBJ2-7
cdr3_nt: TGCAGCGTCGGGACAATATACGAGCAGTACTTC
cdr3_aa: CSVGTIYEQYF

v_call: TRBV29-1
d_call: -
clone_size: once
j_call: TRBJ1-1
cdr3_nt: TGCAGCACCCGGAACACTGAAGCTTTCTTT
cdr3_aa: CSTRNTEAFF

v_call: TRBV29-1
d_call: TRBD1
clone_size: -
j_call: TRBJ2-5
cdr3_nt: TGCAGCGTTGATGACAGGGGGTTGGAAGAGACCCAGTACTTC
cdr3_aa: CSVDDRGLEETQYF

v_call: TRBV20-1
d_call: -
clone_size: -
j_call: TRBJ2-7
cdr3_nt: TGCAGTGCTAGCCTAGACAGCTACGAGCAGTACTTC
cdr3_aa: CSASLDSYEQYF

v_call: TRBV7-2
d_call: -
clone_size: -
j_call: TRBJ1-2
cdr3_nt: TGTGCCAGCAGCTTAGGGGGCGCAAGCTCCTATGGCTACACCTTC
cdr3_aa: CASSLGGASSYGYTF

v_call: TRBV24-1
d_call: TRBD1
clone_size: once
j_call: TRBJ2-5
cdr3_nt: TGTGCCACCACCGACCGACAGGGGCGGCAAGAGACCCAGTACTTC
cdr3_aa: CATTDRQGRQETQYF

v_call: TRBV10-3
d_call: -
clone_size: -
j_call: TRBJ1-2
cdr3_nt: TGTGCCATCAGTGAGGCTATCCAGCCCTATGGCTACACCTTC
cdr3_aa: CAISEAIQPYGYTF

v_call: TRBV2
d_call: -
clone_size: -
j_call: TRBJ2-7
cdr3_nt: TGTGCCAGCAGTGAAGCGGTACTAGGTCACGAGCAGTACTTC
cdr3_aa: CASSEAVLGHEQYF

v_call: TRBV7-9
d_call: TRBD1
clone_size: -
j_call: TRBJ2-7
cdr3_nt: TGTGCCAGCAGCTTGAGTGACCAGGGGGACTACGAGCAGTACTTC
cdr3_aa: CASSLSDQGDYEQYF

v_call: TRBV20-1
d_call: -
clone_size: -
j_call: TRBJ1-2
cdr3_nt: TGCAGTGCTAGAGGGGGGGGGGGAGGCTATGGCTACACCTTC
cdr3_aa: CSARGGGGGYGYTF

v_call: TRBV5-1
d_call: TRBD2
clone_size: -
j_call: TRBJ2-5
cdr3_nt: TGCGCCAGCAGCTCTGGACTAGCGGGAGGAAGAATGGGAGAGACCCAGTACTTC
cdr3_aa: CASSSGLAGGRMGETQYF

v_call: TRBV2
d_call: TRBD1
clone_size: once
j_call: TRBJ1-4
cdr3_nt: TGTGCCAGCAGAATGGACAGGGGTACTAATGAAAAACTGTTTTTT
cdr3_aa: CASRMDRGTNEKLFF

v_call: TRBV10-3
d_call: -
clone_size: once
j_call: TRBJ1-6
cdr3_nt: TGTGCCAGTTCGGCTGGGTGGTCACCCCTCCACTTT
cdr3_aa: CASSAGWSPLHF

v_call: TRBV10-3
d_call: -
clone_size: -
j_call: TRBJ1-6
cdr3_nt: TGTGCCATCAGTGCCGGTCAGCGGGGCTCACCCCTCCACTTT
cdr3_aa: CAISAGQRGSPLHF

v_call: TRBV29-1
d_call: TRBD1
clone_size: many
j_call: TRBJ1-1
cdr3_nt: TGCAGCGTTGAAACAGGGGGTATCACTGAAGCTTTCTTT
cdr3_aa: CSVETGGITEAFF

v_call: TRBV19
d_call: -
clone_size: few
j_call: TRBJ1-1
cdr3_nt: TGTGCCAGTAGTACCTCAGTGACAGGCACTGAAGCTTTCTTT
cdr3_aa: CASSTSVTGTEAFF

v_call: TRBV6-5
d_call: -
clone_size: few
j_call: TRBJ1-3
cdr3_nt: TGTGCCAGCAGTTACTCGGACGCTCCTGGAAACACCATATATTTT
cdr3_aa: CASSYSDAPGNTIYF

v_call: TRBV29-1
d_call: -
clone_size: few
j_call: TRBJ1-4
cdr3_nt: TGTGCCTGGAAGCCAACTAATGAAAAACTGTTTTTT
cdr3_aa: CAWKPTNEKLFF

v_call: TRBV10-3
d_call: -
clone_size: -
j_call: TRBJ1-2
cdr3_nt: TGTGCCACCACCACCCCAGGAAACCCCTATGGCTACACCTTC
cdr3_aa: CATTTPGNPYGYTF

v_call: TRBV19
d_call: TRBD1
clone_size: -
j_call: TRBJ2-2
cdr3_nt: TGTGCCAGTAAAGGGACAGGGCCGTTTTTT
cdr3_aa: CASKGTGPFF

v_call: TRBV29-1
d_call: TRBD1
clone_size: many
j_call: TRBJ1-1
cdr3_nt: TGCAGCGTCGACAGGGGGCTGAACACTGAAGCTTTCTTT
cdr3_aa: CSVDRGLNTEAFF

v_call: TRBV6-1
d_call: TRBD1
clone_size: -
j_call: TRBJ1-2
cdr3_nt: TGTGCCAGCAGACCAACCGGGACAGGGCATGGCTACACCTTC
cdr3_aa: CASRPTGTGHGYTF

v_call: TRBV19
d_call: -
clone_size: many
j_call: TRBJ1-5
cdr3_nt: TGTGCCAGTAGTAGCGGAGCGGGGCGCAATCAGCCCCAGCATTTT
cdr3_aa: CASSSGAGRNQPQHF

v_call: TRBV15
d_call: -
clone_size: -
j_call: TRBJ1-1
cdr3_nt: TGTGCCACCAGTCCCCGGGACTTCAGGGGTTTTGAAGCTTTCTTT
cdr3_aa: CATSPRDFRGFEAFF

v_call: TRBV7-9
d_call: -
clone_size: few
j_call: TRBJ1-2
cdr3_nt: TGTGCCAGCAGCCCCGCCTTGGGCAGCCCCTTCTATGGCTACACCTTC
cdr3_aa: CASSPALGSPFYGYTF

v_call: TRBV5-1
d_call: -
clone_size: few
j_call: TRBJ1-1
cdr3_nt: TGCGCCAGCAGAGACAGGTCCCATACTGAAGCTTTCTTT
cdr3_aa: CASRDRSHTEAFF

v_call: TRBV20-1
d_call: -
clone_size: few
j_call: TRBJ1-6
cdr3_nt: TGCAGTGCTAGAGGGCCGAATTTTAATTCACCCCTCCACTTT
cdr3_aa: CSARGPNFNSPLHF

v_call: TRBV25-1
d_call: -
clone_size: once
j_call: TRBJ1-5
cdr3_nt: TGTGCCAGCAGTGAAAGCCAAGGATATGATCAGCCCCAGCATTTT
cdr3_aa: CASSESQGYDQPQHF

v_call: TRBV29-1
d_call: TRBD1
clone_size: -
j_call: TRBJ1-2
cdr3_nt: TGCAACGTTGAAGGGGGCCGGGAGACTGTTAACTATGGCTACACCTTC
cdr3_aa: CNVEGGRETVNYGYTF

v_call: TRBV6-5
d_call: -
clone_size: -
j_call: TRBJ1-2
cdr3_nt: TGTGCCAGCAGTGAAGCGGTCGTCTATGGCTACACCTTC
cdr3_aa: CASSEAVVYGYTF

v_call: TRBV7-9
d_call: -
clone_size: many
j_call: TRBJ2-7
cdr3_nt: TGTGCCAGCAGCCCCAGCGTCTACGAGCAGTACTTC
cdr3_aa: CASSPSVYEQYF

v_call: TRBV7-9
d_call: -
clone_size: few
j_call: TRBJ1-1
cdr3_nt: TGTGCCAGCAGCCCGGGACTGCGAGGCACTGAAGCTTTCTTT
cdr3_aa: CASSPGLRGTEAFF

v_call: TRBV29-1
d_call: TRBD1
clone_size: -
j_call: TRBJ2-5
cdr3_nt: TGCAGCGTTGAAGACGGGACAGGGGCCCAGTACTTC
cdr3_aa: CSVEDGTGAQYF

v_call: TRBV10-3
d_call: TRBD1
clone_size: once
j_call: TRBJ1-5
cdr3_nt: TGTGCCATCAGCTCCGACAGGGGAAACCAGCCCCAGCATTTT
cdr3_aa: CAISSDRGNQPQHF

v_call: TRBV24-1
d_call: -
clone_size: -
j_call: TRBJ2-5
cdr3_nt: TGTGCCACCAGTGGGGGGGAGACTAACCAAGAGACCCAGTACTTC
cdr3_aa: CATSGGETNQETQYF

v_call: TRBV11-3
d_call: -
clone_size: -
j_call: TRBJ1-2
cdr3_nt: TGTGCCAGCAGCTTGGCCATGTCGGGAGAAGACACCTTC
cdr3_aa: CASSLAMSGEDTF

v_call: TRBV10-3
d_call: -
clone_size: -
j_call: TRBJ1-1
cdr3_nt: TGTGCCATCAGTGAGACAGGTGAGGGTGGCACTGAAGCTTTCTTT
cdr3_aa: CAISETGEGGTEAFF

v_call: TRBV7-9
d_call: TRBD2
clone_size: few
j_call: TRBJ2-7
cdr3_nt: TGTGCCAGCAGCGAACGGGGGGGAGGGCCTTACGAGCAGTACTTC
cdr3_aa: CASSERGGGPYEQYF